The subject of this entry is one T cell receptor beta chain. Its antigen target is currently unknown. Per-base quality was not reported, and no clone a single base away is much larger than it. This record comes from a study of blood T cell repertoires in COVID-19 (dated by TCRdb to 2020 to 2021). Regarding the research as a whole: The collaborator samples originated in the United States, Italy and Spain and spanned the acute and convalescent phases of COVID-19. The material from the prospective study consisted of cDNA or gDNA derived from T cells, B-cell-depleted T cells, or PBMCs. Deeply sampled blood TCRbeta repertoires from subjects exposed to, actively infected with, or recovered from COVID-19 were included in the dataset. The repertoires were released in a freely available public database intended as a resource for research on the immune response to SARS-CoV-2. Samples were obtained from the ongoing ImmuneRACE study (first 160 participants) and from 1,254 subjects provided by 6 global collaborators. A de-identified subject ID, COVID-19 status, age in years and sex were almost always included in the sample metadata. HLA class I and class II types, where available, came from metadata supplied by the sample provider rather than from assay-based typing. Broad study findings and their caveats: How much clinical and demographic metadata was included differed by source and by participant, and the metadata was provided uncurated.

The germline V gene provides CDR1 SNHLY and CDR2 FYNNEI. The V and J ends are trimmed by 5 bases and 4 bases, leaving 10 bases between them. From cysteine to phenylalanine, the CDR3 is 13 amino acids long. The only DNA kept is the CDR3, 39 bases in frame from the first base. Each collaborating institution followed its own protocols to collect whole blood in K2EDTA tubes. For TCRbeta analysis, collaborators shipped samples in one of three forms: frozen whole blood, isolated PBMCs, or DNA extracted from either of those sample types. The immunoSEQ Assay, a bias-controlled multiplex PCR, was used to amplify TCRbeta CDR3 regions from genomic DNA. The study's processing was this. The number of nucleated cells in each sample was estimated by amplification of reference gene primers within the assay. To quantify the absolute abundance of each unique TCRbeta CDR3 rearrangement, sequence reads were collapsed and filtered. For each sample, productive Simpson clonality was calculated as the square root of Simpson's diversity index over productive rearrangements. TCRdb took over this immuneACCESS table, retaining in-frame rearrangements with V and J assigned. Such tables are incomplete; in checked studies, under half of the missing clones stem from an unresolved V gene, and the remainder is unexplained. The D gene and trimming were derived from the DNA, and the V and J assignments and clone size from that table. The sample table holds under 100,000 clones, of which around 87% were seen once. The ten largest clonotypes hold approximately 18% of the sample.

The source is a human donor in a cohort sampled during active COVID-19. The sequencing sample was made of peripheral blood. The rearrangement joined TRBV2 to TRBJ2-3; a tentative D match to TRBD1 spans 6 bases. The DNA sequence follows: TGTGCCAGCAGTAACAGGGTCGCAGATACGCAGTATTTT. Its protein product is CASSNRVADTQYF.